This T cell receptor (beta chain) is drawn from a study of T-cell memory formation after mild COVID-19. Study context: TCR clustering was largely donor specific.

The CDR3 extends over 14 amino acids. The germline CDR1 and CDR2 sequences are SGHTA and FQGTGA. V lost 5 bases and J lost 7, with 14 bases in between. In TCRdb, the 5' RACE reads were re-called with MiXCR into one record per CDR3 protein. The table has 250,000 to 400,000 distinct CDR3 sequences, roughly an eighth seen once; the top ten hold over 20%. Findings and limits, study-wide: Several responding clones turned up in pre-infection memory, indicating that cross-reactive memory may have taken part. Balance between CD4 and CD8 was seen in clones contracting day 15 to 85, and a CD4+ lean was seen in later expanders. Clones which contracted sat mainly in CM and EM if CD4+, and in EMRA if CD8+.

Details on this clonotype: What it recognizes is unknown. Since no conserved phenylalanine or tryptophan closes the CDR3, a read error is the likely cause.

This sequence joins TRBV7-3 and TRBJ2-2; the D call may be TRBD1 or TRBD2 (5 bases each). The source of this sequence is a young man who had mild COVID-19 (a few samples of this study predate the infection). Cell type and time point are not known. The sample taken for sequencing was PBMCs or a T cell subset sorted from them (not recorded which). Written as DNA, the CDR3 is TGTGCCAGCAGCCCGACCCTTGGGGGCGGGGAGCTGTTTATT. Translating gives CASSPTLGGGELFI.